The 4 T cell receptor beta chains below all came from one sample that was sequenced in a study of blood T cell repertoires in COVID-19. Generated by immunoSEQ multiplex PCR, the TCRdb table keeps only in-frame clones and is missing some. The table shows roughly 250,000 clones, with around 88% occurring only once. The specimen was peripheral blood. Receptor source: a man younger than 40 with acute or convalescent COVID-19.

The chain joins TRBV30 to TRBJ2-3, with D perhaps TRBD2 (6 bases). CDR1 and CDR2 (germline): GTSNPN, SVGIG (reference sequence). Deletions cut 1 base from V and 0 bases from J, with 11 bases between. CDR3 length: 15 amino acids. The CDR3 region is CAWSGTGTSTDTQYF. The CDR3 coding sequence is TGTGCCTGGAGTGGAACGGGGACTAGCACAGATACGCAGTATTTT.

This rearrangement joins TRBV27 to TRBJ2-1; 11 nucleotides line up with TRBD2. The germline CDR1 and CDR2 sequences are MNHEY and SMNVEV (reference sequence). This CDR3 contains 19 residues. V lost 5 bases and J lost 0; bases outside the gene matches: 12. The CDR3 protein is CASSVRLAGLPLSYNEQFF. The CDR3 DNA follows: TGTGCCAGCAGTGTACGACTAGCGGGGCTGCCCCTCTCCTACAATGAGCAGTTCTTC.

This clone has a single count. The genes are TRBV5-4 and TRBJ2-1, with 8 bases lining up with TRBD2. Germline assignment: CDR1 SGHNT and CDR2 YYREEE (reference sequence). The ends lost 0 bases at V and 6 bases at J; junction bases unmatched: 5. The CDR3 runs to 15 residues. The CDR3 here is CASSLAAGVSNEQFF. CDR3 nucleotides: TGTGCCAGCAGCTTGGCAGCGGGGGTGAGCAATGAGCAGTTCTTC.

The rearrangement joins TRBV9 to TRBJ1-1; D unclear. Germline CDR1 and CDR2: SGDLS and YYNGEE. V dropped 1 base and J dropped 4 bases, with 8 bases sitting between them. The CDR3 has 13 residues. CDR3: CASSVKGGTEAFF. CDR3 bases: TGTGCCAGCAGCGTAAAGGGAGGCACTGAAGCTTTCTTT.